This entry lists 31 T cell receptor beta chains sequenced from one sample in a study of T cell responses to AZD1222 COVID-19 vaccine. Sequenced by immunoSEQ multiplex PCR; TCRdb stores in-frame clones only, minus some. The sample contains 90,000 to 110,000 clones, roughly nine tenths of which appear only once. The sequencing used peripheral blood, collected on day 0 of AZD1222 vaccination. All receptors derive from an adult in good health.

This clone was seen a few times. This sequence joins TRBV10-2 and TRBJ2-5; 9 positions agree with TRBD2. Germline V CDR1 and CDR2: WSHSY, SAAADI. Trimming cost V 5 bases and J 2 bases; bases outside gene matches: 6. The CDR3 is 15 amino acids. The CDR3 loop reads CASSRVAGAQETQYF. CDR3 sequence (DNA): TGCGCCAGCAGTCGAGTAGCGGGGGCACAAGAGACCCAGTACTTC.

The chain joins TRBV7-9 to TRBJ2-5; 8 bases match TRBD2. This CDR3 contains 18 residues. Trimming removed 3 bases from V and 4 bases from J; junction bases left unmatched: 16. Germline V CDR1 and CDR2: SEHNR, FQNEAQ (reference sequence). DNA of the CDR3: TGTGCCAGCAGCTTTCCTTCTTGGGGTAGCGGGATCCCAGAGACCCAGTACTTC. This gives the protein CASSFPSWGSGIPETQYF.

The rearrangement joins TRBV19 to TRBJ1-2; D is unclear. CDR1 and CDR2 (germline): LNHDA, SQIVND (reference sequence). The ends were cut back, 4 bases at V and 4 bases at J, with 13 bases in the middle. The CDR3 runs 14 residues. The CDR3 loop is CASSSSGDLYGYTF. CDR3 nucleotide sequence: TGTGCCAGTAGTAGCTCAGGTGATCTCTATGGCTACACCTTC.

The rearrangement joins TRBV19 to TRBJ1-4; 7 bases line up with TRBD1. With V trimmed by 5 bases and J by 6 bases, 6 bases remained unmatched. Germline CDR1 is LNHDA and CDR2 is SQIVND (reference sequence). This CDR3 has 14 amino acids. The CDR3 reads CASSRGGWDEKLFF. CDR3 DNA: TGTGCCAGTAGTCGAGGGGGCTGGGATGAAAAACTGTTTTTT. Full variable domain (remainder filled in from reference TRBV19 and TRBJ1-4): DGGITQSPKYLFRKEGQNVTLSCEQNLNHDAMYWYRQDPGQGLRLIYYSQIVNDFQKGDIAEGYSVSREKKESFPLTVTSAQKNPTAFYLCASSRGGWDEKLFFGSGTQLSVL.

This rearrangement joins TRBV10-3 to TRBJ2-7, with D unresolved. The CDR3 totals 12 residues. CDR1 ENHRY and CDR2 SYGVKD come from the germline V gene. V was pared by 0 bases and J by 3 bases, with 3 bases between. CDR3 sequence (DNA): TGTGCCATCAGTGAGTCCTACTACGAGCAGTACTTC. This translates into CAISESYYEQYF.

The chain joins TRBV7-2 to TRBJ1-2; D is undetermined. Germline CDR1 is SGHTA and CDR2 is FQGNSA. The ends were cut back, 5 bases at V and 0 bases at J, with 10 bases in the middle. The CDR3 sequence is 14 residues long. CDR3 in DNA: TGTGCCAGCAGCCAAAACAGAGCTAACTATGGCTACACCTTC. Translation gives CASSQNRANYGYTF.

The chain is built from TRBV18 and TRBJ1-5; TRBD1 matches at 9 bases. The CDR3 spans 15 residues. V was pared by 3 bases and J by 3 bases, with 3 bases of the junction left unmatched. Germline loops: CDR1 KGHSH, CDR2 LQKENI. CDR3 DNA sequence: TGTGCCAGCTCACCCGGGACAGGGAACAATCAGCCCCAGCATTTT. Its translation: CASSPGTGNNQPQHF.

The J gene is TRBJ2-2, the V gene TRBV11-2, with 7 bases that match TRBD1. CDR1 is SGHAT and CDR2 is FQNNGV in the germline V gene. The CDR3 sequence is 14 residues long. With 4 bases clipped from V and 3 bases from J, the junction kept 2 bases outside the gene matches. The CDR3 protein is CASSSTGDTGELFF. CDR3 DNA: TGTGCCAGCAGCTCAACAGGGGACACCGGGGAGCTGTTTTTT.

V and J are TRBV9 and TRBJ2-3; D is uncertain. Germline assignment: CDR1 SGDLS and CDR2 YYNGEE. The V gene lost 0 bases and the J gene lost 5 bases, with 7 bases spanning the gap. CDR3 length equals 13 residues. Written as DNA, the CDR3 is TGTGCCAGCAGCGTAGAAGGCCGAGATACGCAGTATTTT. It specifies CASSVEGRDTQYF.

The chain combines TRBV7-6 with TRBJ2-6; no firm D call. This CDR3 contains 16 residues. V gave up 4 bases and J gave up 2 bases, with 12 bases separating them. Germline assignment: CDR1 SGHVS and CDR2 FNYEAQ. The CDR3 protein is CASSSRAVAGANVLTF. CDR3 sequence (DNA): TGTGCCAGCAGCTCCCGGGCGGTAGCTGGGGCCAACGTCCTGACTTTC.

This chain links TRBV6-4 with TRBJ2-1; TRBD2 agrees at 7 bases. CDR3 length equals 16 residues. With 7 bases clipped from V and 7 bases from J, the junction kept 16 bases outside the gene matches. CDR1 and CDR2 from the germline V gene are MRHNA and SNTAGT. The CDR3 nucleotides read TGTGCCAGCAAAAAGAATAGCGGGTGGCAATTTAATGAGCAGTTCTTC. Its translation is CASKKNSGWQFNEQFF.

The chain has TRBV10-2 and TRBJ2-7; TRBD1 agrees at 8 bases. TRBJ2-5 matches the DNA end more closely, so the J call is doubtful. This CDR3 region has 12 residues. Germline loops: CDR1 WSHSY, CDR2 SAAADI. The chain's CDR3 is CATNRGFETQYF. The CDR3 DNA reads TGCGCCACTAACAGGGGGTTTGAGACCCAGTACTTC.

J is TRBJ1-3 and V is TRBV7-9; D uncertain. The CDR3 totals 16 residues. The V gene's germline CDR1 is SEHNR and CDR2 FQNEAQ (reference sequence). Trimming removed 2 bases at V and 0 bases at J, with 11 bases between. In DNA form, the CDR3 reads TGTGCCAGCAGCTTATCCGGGTCGGTCTCTGGAAACACCATATATTTT. The encoded protein is CASSLSGSVSGNTIYF.

The count of this clone is one. J is TRBJ2-1 and V is TRBV5-1; 7 bases match TRBD1. Germline CDR1 SGHRS, CDR2 YFSETQ. The CDR3 is 15 residues long. The trim removed 4 bases at V and 2 bases at J, leaving 6 bases unmatched. CDR3: CASSLEQGTYNEQFF. The CDR3 DNA reads as TGCGCCAGCAGCCTGGAACAGGGGACCTACAATGAGCAGTTCTTC. The whole variable domain, filled in from reference TRBV5-1 and TRBJ2-1, reads KAGVTQTPRYLIKTRGQQVTLSCSPISGHRSVSWYQQTPGQGLQFLFEYFSETQRNKGNFPGRFSGRQFSNSRSEMNVSTLELGDSALYLCASSLEQGTYNEQFFGPGTRLTVL.

The V gene is TRBV4-2, the J gene TRBJ1-4; 10 nucleotides agree with TRBD1. In germline, CDR1 is LGHNA, CDR2 YNFKEQ. This CDR3 has 15 residues. Trimming at V came to 1 base and at J to 8 bases, leaving 4 bases not matched to a gene. The CDR3 loop reads CASSQADRGGEKLFF. In DNA, the CDR3 is TGTGCCAGCAGCCAAGCGGACAGGGGGGGAGAAAAACTGTTTTTT.

In its sample, this clone was seen a few times. The chain employs TRBV3-1 (or the pseudogene TRBV3-2) and TRBJ1-2; TRBD1 aligns across 9 bases. The ends lost 5 bases at V and 7 bases at J; junction bases unmatched: 5. The CDR3 runs to 13 residues. Per germline, CDR1 LGHDT and CDR2 YNNKEL (reference sequence). The CDR3, as DNA: TGTGCCAGCAGCTCACAGGGGGCGCTTGGCTACACCTTC. It codes for CASSSQGALGYTF.

This chain links TRBV7-6 with TRBJ2-3, with TRBD2 matching 9 bases. This CDR3 is built from 16 residues. Trimming at V came to 1 base and at J to 6 bases, leaving 8 bases not matched to a gene. The V gene's germline CDR1 is SGHVS and CDR2 FNYEAQ. The CDR3 DNA is TGTGCCAGCAGCTTAGGGGGCGGGAGGGCCCTCGATACGCAGTATTTT. Its translation is CASSLGGGRALDTQYF. Filled out from reference TRBV7-6 and TRBJ2-3, the complete variable domain reads GAGVSQSPRYKVTKRGQDVALRCDPISGHVSLYWYRQALGQGPEFLTYFNYEAQQDKSGLPNDRFSAERPEGSISTLTIQRTEQRDSAMYRCASSLGGGRALDTQYFGPGTRLTVL.

This chain's CDR3 is CASSLGGFNQPQHF. The CDR3 DNA reads TGTGCCAGCAGTTTGGGGGGGTTCAATCAGCCCCAGCATTTT. The chain employs TRBV27 and TRBJ1-5; maybe TRBD1 (5 bases). The CDR3 consists of 14 residues. V shed 3 bases and J shed 3 bases, with 9 bases lying between them. Germline CDR1 MNHEY, CDR2 SMNVEV (reference sequence).

This sequence joins TRBV19 and TRBJ1-2, with a tentative D call TRBD1 (5 bases). Trimming removed 8 bases at V and 4 bases at J, with 11 bases between. The V gene's germline CDR1 is LNHDA and CDR2 SQIVND (reference sequence). The CDR3 spans 12 residues. The CDR3 nucleotides are TGTGCCAGTGGGACGGAGGGCTATGGCTACACCTTC. Translating gives CASGTEGYGYTF.

This chain links TRBV2 with TRBJ1-2; D is undetermined. V was clipped by 0 bases and J by 8 bases, with 16 bases between them. The CDR3 runs to 15 residues. Germline loops: CDR1 SNHLY, CDR2 FYNNEI. The CDR3 sequence is CASSEAGEAYWGYTF. The CDR3 DNA sequence: TGTGCCAGCAGTGAAGCTGGGGAGGCATACTGGGGCTACACCTTC.

This clone was recorded once. The chain has TRBV11-2 and TRBJ2-2; possible D gene TRBD1, 5 bases. This CDR3 region has 16 residues. The V gene lost 9 bases and the J gene lost 0 bases, with 17 bases spanning the gap. The V gene's germline CDR1 is SGHAT and CDR2 FQNNGV. CDR3 region: CARSRVGLTNTGELFF. CDR3 nucleotides: TGTGCCAGATCCAGAGTGGGGCTGACGAACACCGGGGAGCTGTTTTTT.

The chain is built from TRBV30 and TRBJ1-3; D is unclear. Trimming stripped 4 bases from V and 5 bases from J, with 15 bases between. The CDR3 has 14 amino acids. Germline CDR1 is GTSNPN and CDR2 is SVGIG (reference sequence). The DNA of the CDR3 is TGTGCCTGGAAAGATAAAGGTTTGCGAAACACCATATATTTT. It translates to CAWKDKGLRNTIYF.

This rearrangement joins TRBV23-1 to TRBJ2-3, with D possibly being TRBD2 (7 bases). TRBV23-1 qualifies as an ORF whose function is uncertain. The CDR3 runs to 13 residues. Trimming cost V 6 bases and J 6 bases, with 13 bases left between them. The CDR3 DNA sequence: TGCGCCAGCAGAGGGGGGGAATTGGATACGCAGTATTTT. Protein: CASRGGELDTQYF.

This clone was seen at least ten times. V and J are TRBV12-3 or TRBV12-4 and TRBJ1-5; the D gene is possibly TRBD1 (5 bases). V lost 6 bases, J lost 6 bases, and 12 bases lay in between. This CDR3 comprises 13 residues. The CDR3 nucleotides are TGTGCCAGCAGCACAGGTGAGGGTCAGCCCCAGCATTTT. Translated, it gives CASSTGEGQPQHF.

The rearrangement uses TRBV7-2 and TRBJ2-7, with no clear D. The CDR3 has 15 residues. Trimming stripped 1 base from V and 0 bases from J, with 10 bases between. Germline V gene sequence: CDR1 SGHTA, CDR2 FQGNSA. The CDR3 is CASSLVGALSYEQYF. The CDR3 region has the DNA TGTGCCAGCAGCTTAGTGGGCGCCCTCTCCTACGAGCAGTACTTC.

The chain links TRBV7-9 to TRBJ1-6; possible D gene TRBD1, 5 bases. The V end lost 5 bases, the J end lost 8 bases, and 10 bases lay between the germline ends. From germline, CDR1 is SEHNR and CDR2 FQNEAQ (reference sequence). The CDR3 has 13 amino acids. CDR3 in DNA: TGTGCCAGCAGCCCCGGGGGGGATTCACCCCTCCACTTT. This encodes CASSPGGDSPLHF.

In this sample, this clone turned up once. The chain joins TRBV10-3 to TRBJ2-5; 7 bases agree with TRBD1. The CDR3 has 13 amino acids. Germline values: CDR1 ENHRY, CDR2 SYGVKD. J was trimmed by 4 bases and V by 6 bases; bases with no gene match: 5. The CDR3 DNA follows: TGTGCCATCAGAGGGACAGCCGCAGAGACCCAGTACTTC. Amino acid sequence: CAIRGTAAETQYF.

As to this clone: The germline gene is not matched at one end of the junction; a read error may be the cause. The chain has TRBV5-6 and TRBJ1-2, with D unresolved. The CDR3 sequence is 16 residues long. Germline V gene sequence: CDR1 SGHDT, CDR2 YYEEEE. The CDR3 DNA sequence: TGTGCCAGCACCTTGCTGCACCACAAGGATAACTATGGCTACACCTTC. Its translation: CASTLLHHKDNYGYTF.

This sequence joins TRBV5-1 and TRBJ2-3, with 7 bases matching TRBD2. CDR1 is SGHRS, CDR2 YFSETQ, per germline. The CDR3 covers 15 residues. The V and J ends lost 2 bases and 5 bases, in that order; junction bases with no gene match: 8. CDR3 nucleotide sequence: TGCGCCAGCAGCTTTTCACTTACGGGGGGAGATACGCAGTATTTT. Translating it yields CASSFSLTGGDTQYF. The full variable domain, its missing parts supplied by reference TRBV5-1 and TRBJ2-3, is KAGVTQTPRYLIKTRGQQVTLSCSPISGHRSVSWYQQTPGQGLQFLFEYFSETQRNKGNFPGRFSGRQFSNSRSEMNVSTLELGDSALYLCASSFSLTGGDTQYFGPGTRLTVL.

The genes are TRBV29-1 and TRBJ2-3; 7 bases align to TRBD1. In germline, CDR1 is SQVTM, CDR2 ANQGSEA. V trimming: 7 bases; J trimming: 3 bases; junction bases outside the gene matches: 7. This CDR3 has 13 residues. In DNA form, the CDR3 reads TGCAGCGCCCGACAGGGCTGGACAGATACGCAGTATTTT. Translation gives CSARQGWTDTQYF.

The chain links TRBV7-8 to TRBJ1-2; TRBD1 matches at 7 bases. Germline V gene data show CDR1 as SGHVS and CDR2 as FQNEAQ. V shed 1 base, J shed 8 bases, and the junction held 7 bases outside the gene matches. The CDR3 consists of 14 residues. CDR3 in DNA: TGTGCCAGCAGCTTAGGTTGGGGGACAGACGGCTACACCTTC. Protein product: CASSLGWGTDGYTF.